The 15 T cell receptor beta chains below all came from one sample that was sequenced in a study of T cell responses to AZD1222 COVID-19 vaccine. Libraries were prepared by immunoSEQ multiplex PCR; TCRdb keeps only in-frame clonotypes and omits some of them. This table has roughly 70,000 clones, roughly four fifths appearing once. The sample in question was peripheral blood, obtained on day 0 of AZD1222 vaccination. These receptors were collected from an adult in good health.

J is TRBJ2-3 and V is TRBV19, with a weak D call TRBD2 (7 bases). The CDR3 totals 14 residues. The ends were cut back, 6 bases at V and 6 bases at J, with 16 bases in the middle. In germline, CDR1 is LNHDA, CDR2 SQIVND (reference sequence). The DNA of the CDR3 is TGTGCCAGTAGAGGGAGGGGGTCGTTGGATACGCAGTATTTT. Its translation: CASRGRGSLDTQYF.

This chain joins TRBV6-6 and TRBJ1-6; TRBD1 agrees at 7 bases. The germline V gene encodes CDR1 MNHNY and CDR2 SVGAGI (reference sequence). The ends lost 6 bases at V and 7 bases at J; junction bases unmatched: 6. The CDR3 consists of 14 residues. The CDR3 sequence is CASSPPGQNSPLHF. The CDR3 DNA sequence: TGTGCCAGCAGCCCCCCGGGACAGAATTCACCCCTCCACTTT.

The genes are TRBV9 and TRBJ1-3; 7 bases match TRBD1. The germline V gene encodes CDR1 SGDLS and CDR2 YYNGEE. V shed 3 bases and J 0 bases; nucleotides not matched to a gene: 3. This CDR3 region has 15 residues. The CDR3 sequence: CASSEDRVSGNTIYF. CDR3 in DNA: TGTGCCAGCAGCGAAGACAGGGTCTCTGGAAACACCATATATTTT. The variable domain in full, completed from reference TRBV9 and TRBJ1-3, reads DSGVTQTPKHLITATGQRVTLRCSPRSGDLSVYWYQQSLDQGLQFLIQYYNGEERAKGNILERFSAQQFPDLHSELNLSSLELGDSALYFCASSEDRVSGNTIYFGEGSWLTVV.

This clone was seen a single time. The chain uses TRBV15 and TRBJ1-2; possibly TRBD1 for D (6 bases). The germline CDR1 and CDR2 sequences are LNHNV and YYDKDF (reference sequence). V was shortened by 5 bases and J by 2 bases, with 18 bases between the two germline ends. The length of the CDR3 is 16 residues. CDR3 sequence: CATSYWGGALNYGYTF. DNA for the CDR3: TGTGCCACCAGCTATTGGGGGGGGGCCCTAAACTATGGCTACACCTTC.

V is TRBV19 and J is TRBJ2-4; 7 bases match TRBD1. The CDR3 is 13 residues long. Germline CDR1 is LNHDA and CDR2 is SQIVND (reference sequence). V was pared by 5 bases and J by 6 bases, with 4 bases of the junction left unmatched. CDR3 region: CASSPPGGNIQYF. The CDR3 bases are TGTGCCAGTAGTCCCCCAGGGGGAAACATTCAGTACTTC. The full variable domain, with the rest looked up from reference TRBV19 and TRBJ2-4, is DGGITQSPKYLFRKEGQNVTLSCEQNLNHDAMYWYRQDPGQGLRLIYYSQIVNDFQKGDIAEGYSVSREKKESFPLTVTSAQKNPTAFYLCASSPPGGNIQYFGAGTRLSVL.

The chain carries TRBV3-1 (or the pseudogene TRBV3-2) and TRBJ1-3; 9 nucleotides agree with TRBD1. CDR3 length equals 14 residues. Germline CDR1 reads LGHDT; CDR2 reads YNNKEL (reference sequence). J lost 3 bases, V lost 4 bases, and 1 base had no gene match. CDR3 sequence reads: CASSPTGGGNTIYF. The CDR3 coding sequence is TGTGCCAGCAGCCCGACAGGGGGTGGAAACACCATATATTTT.

A few counts support this clone. A much larger clone lies a single base off, so this may be a read error. Other DNA sequences in this sample translate to the same CDR3. The chain combines TRBV7-9 with TRBJ1-1; D is undetermined. In germline, CDR1 is SEHNR, CDR2 FQNEAQ (reference sequence). The CDR3 runs to 13 residues. Trimming cost V 5 bases and J 3 bases, with 10 bases left between them. The CDR3 protein is CASSPTGDTEAFF. The CDR3 DNA is TGTGCCAGCAGCCCGACTGGGGACACTGAAGCTTTCTTT. Looking up the rest from reference TRBV7-9 and TRBJ1-1 gives the full variable domain: DTGVSQNPRHKITKRGQNVTFRCDPISEHNRLYWYRQTLGQGPEFLTYFQNEAQLEKSRLLSDRFSAERPKGSFSTLEIQRTEQGDSAMYLCASSPTGDTEAFFGQGTRLTVV.

The chain recombines TRBV27 with TRBJ2-1; possibly TRBD1 for D (6 bases). V gave up 1 base and J gave up 5 bases, with 12 bases separating them. Per germline, CDR1 MNHEY and CDR2 SMNVEV (reference sequence). The CDR3 length is 15 residues. The CDR3 sequence: CASSLFGDTDNEQFF. Written as DNA, the CDR3 is TGTGCCAGCAGTTTATTTGGGGACACCGACAATGAGCAGTTCTTC.

This chain uses TRBV29-1 with TRBJ2-3; D is unclear. Germline CDR1 reads SQVTM; CDR2 reads ANQGSEA. V was shortened by 4 bases and J by 7 bases, with 15 bases between the two germline ends. This CDR3 contains 13 residues. CDR3 sequence reads: CSVGAGIHNTQYF. CDR3 sequence (DNA): TGCAGCGTTGGGGCAGGCATTCACAATACGCAGTATTTT.

V and J are TRBV24-1 and TRBJ1-1; 9 bases align to TRBD1. Unmatched junction bases numbered 7, after V lost 3 bases and J lost 6 bases. CDR3 size: 15 residues. The germline V gene encodes CDR1 KGHDR and CDR2 SFDVKD. CDR3: CATSDTGTGISEAFF. CDR3 DNA sequence: TGTGCCACCAGTGATACGGGGACAGGGATCTCTGAAGCTTTCTTT.

The rearrangement joins TRBV27 to TRBJ1-6; 8 nucleotides match TRBD1. V lost 9 bases to trimming and J lost 10 bases; unmatched junction nucleotides: 8. The CDR3 covers 13 residues. The germline V gene encodes CDR1 MNHEY and CDR2 SMNVEV (reference sequence). The CDR3 nucleotides read TGTGCCAGTAGGACAGGGTCCGGGTCACCCCTCCACTTT. Its translation: CASRTGSGSPLHF.

The genes are TRBV7-9 and TRBJ2-1, with D possibly TRBD2 on 5 matching bases. The V gene's germline CDR1 is SEHNR and CDR2 FQNEAQ (reference sequence). The CDR3 totals 15 residues. Trimming took 5 bases from V and 5 from J, leaving 16 bases between them. The CDR3 DNA reads TGTGCCAGCAGCATTGCCTTGGGAGTCCACAATGAGCAGTTCTTC. This codes for CASSIALGVHNEQFF.

The gene calls are TRBV4-1 and TRBJ2-3; D is unresolved. The CDR3 has 16 amino acids. From germline, CDR1 is MGHRA and CDR2 YSYEKL. The V gene lost 4 bases and the J gene lost 3 bases, with 17 bases spanning the gap. The chain's CDR3 is CASSLRYGAETDTQYF. The DNA of the CDR3 is TGCGCCAGCAGCCTTCGTTATGGAGCCGAAACAGATACGCAGTATTTT.

This rearrangement joins TRBV5-1 to TRBJ1-2; 7 nucleotides match TRBD1. The CDR3 has 16 residues. CDR1 is SGHRS and CDR2 is YFSETQ in the germline V gene. Trimming at V came to 0 bases and at J to 4 bases, leaving 9 bases not matched to a gene. CDR3 in DNA: TGCGCCAGCAGCTTGGCCGTAGGGGGCCTTGGCTATGGCTACACCTTC. Translated: CASSLAVGGLGYGYTF.

The V and J genes are TRBV9 and TRBJ2-7; TRBD1 matches 8 bases. Germline loops: CDR1 SGDLS, CDR2 YYNGEE. Losses at the gene ends were 0 bases for V and 6 bases for J; bases not matched to a gene: 2. The CDR3 covers 13 residues. The CDR3 loop is CASSVGTGSEQYF. The CDR3 nucleotides are TGTGCCAGCAGCGTAGGGACAGGGTCCGAGCAGTACTTC.